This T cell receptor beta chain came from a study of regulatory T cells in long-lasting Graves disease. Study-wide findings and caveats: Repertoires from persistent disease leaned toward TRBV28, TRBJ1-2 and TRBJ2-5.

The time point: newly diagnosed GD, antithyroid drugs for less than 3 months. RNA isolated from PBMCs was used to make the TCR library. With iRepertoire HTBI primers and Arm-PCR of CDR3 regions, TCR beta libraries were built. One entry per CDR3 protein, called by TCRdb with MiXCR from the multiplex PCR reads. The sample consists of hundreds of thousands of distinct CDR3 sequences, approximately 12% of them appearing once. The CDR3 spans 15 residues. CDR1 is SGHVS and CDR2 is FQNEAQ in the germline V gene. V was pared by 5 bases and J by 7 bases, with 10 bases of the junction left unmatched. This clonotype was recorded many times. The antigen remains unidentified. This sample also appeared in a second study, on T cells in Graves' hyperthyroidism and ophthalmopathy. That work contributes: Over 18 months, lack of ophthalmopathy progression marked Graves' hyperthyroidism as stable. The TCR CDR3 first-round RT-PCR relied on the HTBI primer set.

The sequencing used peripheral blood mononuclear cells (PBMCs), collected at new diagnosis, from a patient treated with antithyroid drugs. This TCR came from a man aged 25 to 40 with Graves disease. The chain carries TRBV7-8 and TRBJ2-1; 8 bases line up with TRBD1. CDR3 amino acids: CASSTWTGNGNEQFF. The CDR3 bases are TGTGCCAGCAGCACTTGGACAGGGAATGGAAATGAGCAGTTCTTC. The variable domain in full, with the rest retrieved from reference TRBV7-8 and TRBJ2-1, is GAGVSQSPRYKVAKRGQDVALRCDPISGHVSLFWYQQALGQGPEFLTYFQNEAQLDKSGLPSDRFFAERPEGSVSTLKIQRTQQEDSAVYLCASSTWTGNGNEQFFGPGTRLTVL.